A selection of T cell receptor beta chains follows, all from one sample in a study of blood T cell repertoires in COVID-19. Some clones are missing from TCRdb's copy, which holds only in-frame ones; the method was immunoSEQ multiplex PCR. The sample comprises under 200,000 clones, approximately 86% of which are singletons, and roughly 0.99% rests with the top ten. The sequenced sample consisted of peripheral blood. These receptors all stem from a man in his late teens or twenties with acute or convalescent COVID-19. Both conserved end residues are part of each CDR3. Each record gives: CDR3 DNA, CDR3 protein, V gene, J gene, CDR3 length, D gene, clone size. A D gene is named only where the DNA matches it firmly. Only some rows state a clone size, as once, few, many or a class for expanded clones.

TGTGCCAGCAGCCGTCTGGGCCGGGGGACAGGGGGAAAGAATGAGCAGTTCTTC,CASSRLGRGTGGKNEQFF,TRBV11-2,TRBJ2-1,18,TRBD1,NA
TGTGCCAGCAGTCGAACAGGGTACTCTGGTTCACCCCTCCACTTT,CASSRTGYSGSPLHF,TRBV5-4,TRBJ1-6,15,NA,NA
TGTGCCAGCAGCGAAGACAATTCCGGGGAGCTGTTTTTT,CASSEDNSGELFF,TRBV9,TRBJ2-2,13,NA,NA
TGTGCCAGCAGCCGCGTCCTACAGGGGAAAAACTATGGCTACACCTTC,CASSRVLQGKNYGYTF,TRBV7-9,TRBJ1-2,16,TRBD1,NA
TGTGCCAGCAGCCTGGGGGCGAGGGAGACCCAGTACTTC,CASSLGARETQYF,TRBV7-3,TRBJ2-5,13,NA,NA
TGCAGTGCTAGTTTTTATGGGGGGGCCAAAAACATTCAGTACTTC,CSASFYGGAKNIQYF,TRBV20-1,TRBJ2-4,15,NA,NA
TGTGCCAGCAGCTTGAAACTGACAGGAGGGGAGCTGTTTTTT,CASSLKLTGGELFF,TRBV7-8,TRBJ2-2,14,NA,NA
TGTGCCAGCAGTCGACTAGCGGGGGGTACAGATACGCAGTATTTT,CASSRLAGGTDTQYF,TRBV6-5,TRBJ2-3,15,TRBD2,NA
TGTGCTAGTGGTTTGGTAAGTGGACAGGAGGCATGGAGGTCCTTATATCAGCCCCAGCATTTT,CASGLVSGQEAWRSLYQPQHF,TRBV12-5,TRBJ1-5,21,TRBD1,once
TGTGCCAGCAGCACAAGGACAGGGGGCGGACACACAGATACGCAGTATTTT,CASSTRTGGGHTDTQYF,TRBV11-2,TRBJ2-3,17,TRBD1,NA
TGCAGTGCTAGTCTCTCAGGGGCTGGAAACACCATATATTTT,CSASLSGAGNTIYF,TRBV20-1,TRBJ1-3,14,NA,once
TGCGCCAGTCGGACAGGGTTAAATGAAAAACTGTTTTTT,CASRTGLNEKLFF,TRBV4-1,TRBJ1-4,13,TRBD1,NA